This T cell receptor (beta chain) is from a study of immune evolution from preneoplasia to lung adenocarcinoma. Across the whole study: HLA loss of heterozygosity: about 7% AIS, about 15% MIA, over 30% ADC, none AAH. General study findings and limits: Later-stage lesions appeared to have more T cells, more diversity, less clonality.

From germline, CDR1 is SEHNR and CDR2 FQNEAQ (reference sequence). With V trimmed by 1 base and J by 4 bases, 4 bases remained unmatched. This CDR3 is built from 15 residues. Concerning this clone itself: Its antigen is not identified.

Resections took place in Japan or China from about 2014 to 2018. Each case's diagnosis was confirmed by two pathologists on H&E. Assay used: immunoSEQ multiplex PCR; TCRdb lists only in-frame clones, some missing. This repertoire shows 9,500 to 15,000 clones, about 83% found once; its top ten account for about 4%. The receptor comes from a person aged 45-69 years with lung adenocarcinoma. Sequenced sample: FFPE tissue from an adenomatous hyperplasia lung lesion. The sample's subset: atypical adenomatous hyperplasia (AAH), lung preneoplasia. The chain employs TRBV7-9 and TRBJ2-1, with 7 bases matching TRBD1. The CDR3 here is CASSLEGTAYNEQFF. In DNA form, the CDR3 reads TGTGCCAGCAGCTTAGAGGGGACAGCGTACAATGAGCAGTTCTTC.